One and the same sample provided the 21 T cell receptor beta chains below, sequenced in a study of CD8 T cells in Susac syndrome. When the RNA was reverse transcribed, random hexamers were used with an input of about 0.5 to 1 ug. TCRdb analysed the immunoSEQ multiplex PCR reads with MiXCR anew, one entry per CDR3 protein. The table lists 150,000 to 200,000 distinct CDR3 sequences, about 95% of them singletons. Sample: CD8+ T cells from PBMCs. The receptors derive from a human donor with multiple sclerosis.

CDR3: CASSLRGLSTGELFF. The CDR3 DNA reads TGTGCCAGCAGTTTGCGAGGACTGAGCACCGGGGAGCTGTTTTTT. The V and J genes are TRBV28 and TRBJ2-2; tentatively, D is TRBD2 (5 bases). V was clipped by 3 bases and J by 4 bases, with 12 bases between them. CDR1 is MDHEN, CDR2 SYDVKM, per germline. The CDR3 length is 15 residues.

The rearrangement links TRBV20-1 to TRBJ2-4; 7 bases agree with TRBD1. Germline assignment: CDR1 DFQATT and CDR2 SNEGSKA (reference sequence). Trimming at V came to 6 bases and at J to 2 bases, leaving 10 bases not matched to a gene. This CDR3 comprises 15 residues. CDR3 loop: CSASGGRESKNIQYF. In nucleotides, the CDR3 is TGCAGTGCCTCAGGGGGAAGGGAATCCAAAAACATTCAGTACTTC.

This chain links TRBV12-3 or TRBV12-4 with TRBJ1-1, with TRBD1 as a possible D gene (6 bases). Deletions cut 7 bases from V and 7 bases from J, with 13 bases between. This CDR3 spans 12 amino acids. The CDR3 DNA follows: TGTGCCAGCACCCTCGGACAGAATGAAGCTTTCTTT. Protein sequence: CASTLGQNEAFF.

The CDR3 DNA reads TGTGCCAGCAGTGGCCCTCGACAGGGGGGCTACGAGCAGTACTTC. It is translated as CASSGPRQGGYEQYF. V usage is TRBV28 and J usage is TRBJ2-7, with TRBD1 matching 9 bases. There are 15 residues in the CDR3. The germline V gene has CDR1 MDHEN and CDR2 SYDVKM. V lost 5 bases, J lost 3 bases, and 8 bases stayed unmatched.

The chain joins TRBV29-1 to TRBJ2-3, with TRBD1 matching over 8 bases. J gave up 3 bases and V 3 bases, and 5 bases lay outside the gene matches. CDR1 is SQVTM and CDR2 is ANQGSEA in the germline V gene. There are 14 residues in the CDR3. CDR3 sequence (DNA): TGCAGCGTTGATCAGGACAGGGTTACAGATACGCAGTATTTT. Amino acid sequence: CSVDQDRVTDTQYF.

J is TRBJ1-5 and V is TRBV6-5, with TRBD1 matching 9 bases. The CDR3 is 15 amino acids. Trimming took 8 bases from V and 3 from J; bases not matched to a gene: 8. The germline V gene encodes CDR1 MNHEY and CDR2 SVGAGI. The CDR3 DNA sequence: TGTGCCAGCGGGACAGGGACAGGGCCCAATCAGCCCCAGCATTTT. Translation: CASGTGTGPNQPQHF.

This clonotype is a singleton in its sample. The chain employs TRBV4-1 and TRBJ1-5; no firm D call. The CDR3 covers 16 residues. Trimming removed 0 bases at V and 1 base at J, with 10 bases between. Germline values: CDR1 MGHRA, CDR2 YSYEKL. The CDR3 region has the DNA TGCGCCAGCAGCCAAGATAATCGTGGGAGCAATCAGCCCCAGCATTTT. It is translated as CASSQDNRGSNQPQHF.

The chain uses TRBV28 and TRBJ2-7, with D possibly TRBD2 on 6 matching bases. This CDR3 contains 15 residues. The V and J ends lost 2 bases and 6 bases respectively, with 17 bases between them. Germline assignment: CDR1 MDHEN and CDR2 SYDVKM. The CDR3 nucleotides read TGTGCCAGCAGTTTAAGGGGCGGCCATAGCGGCGAGCAGTACTTC. Protein: CASSLRGGHSGEQYF.

This clonotype has just one count. The rearrangement joins TRBV7-8 to TRBJ2-5; 10 bases are shared with TRBD1. The CDR3 runs 15 residues. The germline V gene has CDR1 SGHVS and CDR2 FQNEAQ. V shed 5 bases, J shed 4 bases, and the junction held 7 bases outside the gene matches. The CDR3 nucleotides read TGTGCCAGCAGCCTGGACAGGGGGTTTCGAGAGACCCAGTACTTC. This gives the protein CASSLDRGFRETQYF.

This clonotype was seen a few times. This sequence joins TRBV29-1 and TRBJ2-5; 9 nucleotides align to TRBD1. There are 14 residues in the CDR3. Per the germline V gene, CDR1 is SQVTM and CDR2 is ANQGSEA. Losses at the gene ends were 3 bases for V and 4 bases for J; bases not matched to a gene: 6. CDR3 protein: CSVDGQGNLETQYF. DNA of the CDR3: TGCAGCGTTGATGGACAGGGGAACCTAGAGACCCAGTACTTC.

This clonotype was found once. V gene TRBV20-1 combines with J gene TRBJ2-7; maybe TRBD2 (5 bases). The CDR3 extends over 15 amino acids. Germline CDR1 DFQATT, CDR2 SNEGSKA (reference sequence). The ends were cut back, 0 bases at V and 0 bases at J, with 12 bases in the middle. The CDR3 loop is CSARDHGSSSYEQYF. The DNA of the CDR3 is TGCAGTGCTAGAGATCATGGGAGTAGCTCCTACGAGCAGTACTTC.

The genes are TRBV23-1 and TRBJ1-6; 12 bases align to TRBD1. TRBV23-1 is an open reading frame, and its role is uncertain. CDR3 length: 19 amino acids. V was clipped by 3 bases and J by 2 bases; unmatched bases: 8. DNA for the CDR3: TGCGCCAGCAGTCATCCGGGACAGGGGGCGATCCCCTATAATTCACCCCTCCACTTT. Its protein is CASSHPGQGAIPYNSPLHF.

Here the CDR3 DNA reads TGCGCCAGCAGCCAAGCCCCAGGGGGGAATGGCTACACCTTC. This encodes CASSQAPGGNGYTF. The V and J genes are TRBV4-1 and TRBJ1-2; 7 bases agree with TRBD1. With 1 base clipped from V and 6 bases from J, the junction kept 5 bases outside the gene matches. CDR3 size: 14 residues. Per the germline V gene, CDR1 is MGHRA and CDR2 is YSYEKL.

V usage is TRBV7-9 and J usage is TRBJ2-5; 12 bases agree with TRBD2. V lost 5 bases and J lost 2; bases outside the gene matches: 6. The CDR3 contains 16 residues. Germline CDR1 and CDR2: SEHNR and FQNEAQ (reference sequence). Here the CDR3 reads CASSPRLAGDQETQYF. CDR3 sequence (DNA): TGTGCCAGCAGCCCAAGACTAGCGGGGGATCAAGAGACCCAGTACTTC.

This clonotype appeared once. This chain links TRBV6-6 with TRBJ2-7, with D perhaps being TRBD1 or TRBD2 (5 bases each). Deletions cut 5 bases from V and 6 bases from J, with 14 bases between. The CDR3 covers 13 residues. CDR1 is MNHNY and CDR2 is SVGAGI in the germline V gene (reference sequence). The CDR3, as DNA: TGTGCCAGCAGTGCGCCCGGGGCTCGCGAGCAGTACTTC. Translated: CASSAPGAREQYF.

The genes are TRBV9 and TRBJ2-3, with D possibly matching TRBD1 (6 bases). Trimming shortened V by 0 bases and J by 7 bases, and 9 bases separated the two germline ends. Germline lookup yields CDR1 SGDLS and CDR2 YYNGEE. The length of the CDR3 is 13 residues. This CDR3 is CASSVERGNTQYF. In DNA form, the CDR3 reads TGTGCCAGCAGCGTAGAAAGGGGGAATACGCAGTATTTT.

V is TRBV9 and J is TRBJ2-7; 11 positions match TRBD2. This CDR3 is built from 16 residues. Germline CDR1 SGDLS, CDR2 YYNGEE. V lost 0 bases and J lost 5; bases outside the gene matches: 7. Here the CDR3 DNA reads TGTGCCAGCAGCGTAGCTCCTAGCGGGGGGTCTCACGAGCAGTACTTC. Translation gives CASSVAPSGGSHEQYF. Based on the CDR3 plus reference TRBV9 and TRBJ2-7, the full variable domain is DSGVTQTPKHLITATGQRVTLRCSPRSGDLSVYWYQQSLDQGLQFLIQYYNGEERAKGNILERFSAQQFPDLHSELNLSSLELGDSALYFCASSVAPSGGSHEQYFGPGTRLTVT.

V gene TRBV27 combines with J gene TRBJ1-5; D perhaps matches TRBD1 (6 bases). Germline CDR1 MNHEY, CDR2 SMNVEV (reference sequence). The CDR3 is made up of 15 amino acids. V lost 7 bases and J 0 bases, leaving 13 bases between the germline ends. The CDR3 region is CASTRSGDSNQPQHF. CDR3 DNA: TGTGCCAGCACTCGATCAGGGGATAGCAATCAGCCCCAGCATTTT.

The chain has TRBV7-9 and TRBJ2-7; D uncertain. Trimming stripped 2 bases from V and 7 bases from J, with 9 bases between. The germline V gene has CDR1 SEHNR and CDR2 FQNEAQ (reference sequence). The CDR3 contains 12 residues. The CDR3 sequence: CASSLYVEEQYF. CDR3 in DNA: TGTGCCAGCAGCTTATACGTGGAAGAGCAGTACTTC.

The chain recombines TRBV20-1 with TRBJ2-1; tentatively, D is TRBD2 (5 bases). The CDR3 has 14 amino acids. Germline CDR1 reads DFQATT; CDR2 reads SNEGSKA (reference sequence). V gave up 6 bases and J gave up 2 bases, with 14 bases separating them. In nucleotides, the CDR3 is TGCAGTGCCAACGGGGAGTCGACCTACAATGAGCAGTTCTTC. Translating gives CSANGESTYNEQFF.

The chain carries TRBV2 and TRBJ1-1; TRBD1 aligns across 9 bases. The ends lost 6 bases at V and 7 bases at J; junction bases unmatched: 3. In germline, CDR1 is SNHLY, CDR2 FYNNEI. The CDR3 length is 12 residues. The CDR3 loop reads CASSMTGGEAFF. CDR3 bases: TGTGCCAGCAGCATGACAGGGGGTGAAGCTTTCTTT.